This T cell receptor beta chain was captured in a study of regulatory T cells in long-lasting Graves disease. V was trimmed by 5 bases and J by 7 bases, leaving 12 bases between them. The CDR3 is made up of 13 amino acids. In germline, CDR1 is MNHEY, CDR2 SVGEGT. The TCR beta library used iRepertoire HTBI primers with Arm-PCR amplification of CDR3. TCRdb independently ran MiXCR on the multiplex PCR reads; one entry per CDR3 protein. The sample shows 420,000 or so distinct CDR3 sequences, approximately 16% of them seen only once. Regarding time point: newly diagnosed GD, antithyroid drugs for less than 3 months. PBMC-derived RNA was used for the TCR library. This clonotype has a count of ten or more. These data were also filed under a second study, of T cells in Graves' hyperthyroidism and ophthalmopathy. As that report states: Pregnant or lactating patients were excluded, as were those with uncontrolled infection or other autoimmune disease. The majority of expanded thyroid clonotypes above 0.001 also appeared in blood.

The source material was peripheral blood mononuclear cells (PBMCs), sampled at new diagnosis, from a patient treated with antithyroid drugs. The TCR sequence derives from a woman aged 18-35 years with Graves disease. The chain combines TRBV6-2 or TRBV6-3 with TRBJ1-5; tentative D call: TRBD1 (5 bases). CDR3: CASSKRGEQPQHF. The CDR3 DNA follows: TGTGCCAGCAGTAAGCGAGGGGAACAGCCCCAGCATTTT.